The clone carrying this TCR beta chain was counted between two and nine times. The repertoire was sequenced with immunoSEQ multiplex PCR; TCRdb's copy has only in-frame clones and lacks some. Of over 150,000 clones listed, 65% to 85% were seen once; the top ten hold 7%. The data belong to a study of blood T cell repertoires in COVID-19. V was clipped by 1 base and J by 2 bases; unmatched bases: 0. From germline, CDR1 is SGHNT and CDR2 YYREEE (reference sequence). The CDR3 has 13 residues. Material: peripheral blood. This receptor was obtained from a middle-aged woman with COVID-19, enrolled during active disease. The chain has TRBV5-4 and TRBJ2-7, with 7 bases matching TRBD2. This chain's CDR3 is CASSLRGAYEQYF. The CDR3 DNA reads TGTGCCAGCAGCTTGCGGGGGGCCTACGAGCAGTACTTC.